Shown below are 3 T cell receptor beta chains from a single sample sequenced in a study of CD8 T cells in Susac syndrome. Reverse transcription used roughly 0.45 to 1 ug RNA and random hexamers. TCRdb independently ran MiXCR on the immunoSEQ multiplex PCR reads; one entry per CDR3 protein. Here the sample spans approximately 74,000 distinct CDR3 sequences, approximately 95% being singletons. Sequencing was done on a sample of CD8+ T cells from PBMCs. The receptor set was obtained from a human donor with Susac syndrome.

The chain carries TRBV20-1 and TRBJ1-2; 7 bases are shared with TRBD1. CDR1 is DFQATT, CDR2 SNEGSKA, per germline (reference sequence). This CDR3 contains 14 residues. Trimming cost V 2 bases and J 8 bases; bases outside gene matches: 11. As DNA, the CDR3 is TGCAGTGCTAGACCCAGGGACAGCCTAGGGGGCTACACCTTC. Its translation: CSARPRDSLGGYTF.

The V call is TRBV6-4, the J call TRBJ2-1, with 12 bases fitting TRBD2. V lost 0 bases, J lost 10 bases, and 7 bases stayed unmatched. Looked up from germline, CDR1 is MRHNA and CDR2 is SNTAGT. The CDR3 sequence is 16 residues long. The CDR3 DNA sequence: TGTGCCAGCAGTGACTCTGCTAGCGGGGGGGCAGGAGAGCAGTTCTTC. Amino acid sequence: CASSDSASGGAGEQFF.

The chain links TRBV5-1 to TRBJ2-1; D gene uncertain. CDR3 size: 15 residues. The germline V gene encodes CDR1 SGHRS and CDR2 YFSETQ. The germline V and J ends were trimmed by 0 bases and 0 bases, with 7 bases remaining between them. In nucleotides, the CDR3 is TGCGCCAGCAGCTTGGCCTCACTCTCCTACAATGAGCAGTTCTTC. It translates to CASSLASLSYNEQFF.